Reported below is one T cell receptor beta chain. Its antigen is as yet unknown. The data originate from a study of T cells after yellow fever vaccination. With 0 bases clipped from V and 4 bases from J, the junction kept 4 bases outside the gene matches. CDR1 is SGDLS and CDR2 is YYNGEE in the germline V gene. CDR3 length equals 16 residues. General observations from the study: On re-exposure, the response was weaker but peaked faster, at day 5 versus 15. Reappearance after the booster was observed for most primary-vaccination clones (roughly 97% CD4, approximately 90% CD8).

The study made its TCR cDNA through 5'RACE template switching. That step introduced a universal primer site along with UMIs. TCRdb redid the calling of the 5' RACE reads with MiXCR, one entry per CDR3 protein. The table has approximately 300,000 distinct CDR3 sequences, about 10% seen once. This chain joins TRBV9 and TRBJ2-5, with TRBD2 identical over 12 bases. This sample comprised CD4+ T cells sorted from PBMCs, obtained 45 days after the yellow fever booster vaccination. This sequence originates from a man aged 18 to 29 who received the YFV17D yellow fever vaccine. The CDR3 DNA reads as TGTGCCAGCAGCGTAGCCCCGACTAGCGGGGGAGAGACCCAGTACTTC. Protein sequence: CASSVAPTSGGETQYF.